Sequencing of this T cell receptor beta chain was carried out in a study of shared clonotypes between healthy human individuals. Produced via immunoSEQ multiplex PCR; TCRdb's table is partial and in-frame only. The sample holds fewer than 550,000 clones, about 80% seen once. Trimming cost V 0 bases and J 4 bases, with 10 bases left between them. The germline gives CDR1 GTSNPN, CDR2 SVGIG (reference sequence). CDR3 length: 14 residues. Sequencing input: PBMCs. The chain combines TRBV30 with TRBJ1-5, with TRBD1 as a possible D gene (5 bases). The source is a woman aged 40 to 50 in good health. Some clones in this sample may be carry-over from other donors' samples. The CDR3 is CAWSVDSRNQPQHF. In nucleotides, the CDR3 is TGTGCCTGGAGTGTCGACAGCAGAAATCAGCCCCAGCATTTT.